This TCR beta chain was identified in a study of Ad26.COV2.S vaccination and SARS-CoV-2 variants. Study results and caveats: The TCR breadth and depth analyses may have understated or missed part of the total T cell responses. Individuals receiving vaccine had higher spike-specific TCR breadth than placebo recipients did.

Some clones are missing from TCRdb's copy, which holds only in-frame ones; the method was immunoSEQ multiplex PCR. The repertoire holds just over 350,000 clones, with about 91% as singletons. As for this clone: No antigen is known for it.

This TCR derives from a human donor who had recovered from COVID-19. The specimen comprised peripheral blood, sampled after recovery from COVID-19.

The CDR3 region has the DNA TGCGCCAGCAGCTTGGGCGGGGGGGATTACAATGAGCAGTTCTTC. Translating gives CASSLGGGDYNEQFF. V is TRBV5-1 and J is TRBJ2-1, with TRBD2 matching over 9 bases. The CDR3 runs 15 residues. Germline V gene data show CDR1 as SGHRS and CDR2 as YFSETQ. Germline trimming cut 0 bases from V and 4 bases from J; bases unmatched to any gene: 2.